Listed below are T cell receptor beta chains from one sample, sequenced in a study of blood T cell repertoires in COVID-19. The method was immunoSEQ multiplex PCR; TCRdb's version includes in-frame clones alone and lacks a portion of them. The sample has 60,000 to 85,000 clones, about four fifths seen once. Sequenced: peripheral blood. The receptor set was obtained from a woman aged 60-75 years with acute or convalescent COVID-19. Both conserved end residues are part of each CDR3. D genes are given only for firm matches. Size is stated for part of the rows, as once, few or many counts, or as a class when the clone is expanded.

J: TRBJ2-1; V: TRBV7-2; D: TRBD1; size: once; CDR3: CASSRDRYNEQFF; DNA: TGTGCCAGCAGCCGGGACAGATACAATGAGCAGTTCTTC
J: TRBJ2-3; V: TRBV6-2/TRBV6-3; D: .; size: .; CDR3: CASSYGLGGADTQYF; DNA: TGTGCCAGCAGTTATGGACTGGGCGGCGCAGATACGCAGTATTTT
J: TRBJ2-7; V: TRBV5-5; D: TRBD1; size: .; CDR3: CASSGGQNSYEQYF; DNA: TGTGCCAGCAGCGGGGGACAGAACTCCTACGAGCAGTACTTC
J: TRBJ2-3; V: TRBV19; D: .; size: .; CDR3: CASSLEQIDTQYF; DNA: TGTGCCAGTAGCCTCGAACAGATTGATACGCAGTATTTT
J: TRBJ2-3; V: TRBV7-2; D: .; size: .; CDR3: CASSYVGGAFSTDTQYF; DNA: TGTGCCAGCAGCTACGTGGGGGGGGCCTTCAGCACAGATACGCAGTATTTT
J: TRBJ2-1; V: TRBV2; D: .; size: .; CDR3: CASSEYIRGIF; DNA: TGTGCCAGCAGTGAATACATTCGTGGCATCTTC
J: TRBJ2-3; V: TRBV19; D: .; size: .; CDR3: CASSITAGRTDTQYF; DNA: TGTGCCAGTAGTATTACGGCAGGGAGGACAGATACGCAGTATTTT
J: TRBJ2-7; V: TRBV18; D: TRBD2; size: .; CDR3: CASSPTRGGPYEQYF; DNA: TGTGCCAGCTCACCAACTCGGGGGGGCCCCTACGAGCAGTACTTC
J: TRBJ1-2; V: TRBV30; D: .; size: .; CDR3: CAKNQGPQRNGYTF; DNA: TGTGCAAAGAATCAGGGGCCTCAAAGAAATGGCTACACCTTC
J: TRBJ1-5; V: TRBV7-2; D: .; size: .; CDR3: CASSVLNQPQHF; DNA: TGTGCCAGCAGCGTCCTGAATCAGCCCCAGCATTTT
J: TRBJ1-1; V: TRBV18; D: TRBD1; size: .; CDR3: CASSPGDSEAFF; DNA: TGTGCCAGCTCACCAGGGGACAGTGAAGCTTTCTTT
J: TRBJ1-1; V: TRBV18; D: TRBD1; size: .; CDR3: CASSPSRGTEAFF; DNA: TGTGCCAGCTCACCATCCAGGGGGACTGAAGCTTTCTTT
J: TRBJ1-3; V: TRBV28; D: .; size: .; CDR3: CASSLLYSGNTIYF; DNA: TGTGCCAGCAGTTTATTATACTCTGGAAACACCATATATTTT
J: TRBJ2-7; V: TRBV6-2/TRBV6-3; D: TRBD1; size: .; CDR3: CASSYGDSRSYEQYF; DNA: TGTGCCAGCAGTTACGGGGACAGCCGATCCTACGAGCAGTACTTC
J: TRBJ2-3; V: TRBV10-1; D: .; size: .; CDR3: CASSESWGLSTDTQYF; DNA: TGCGCCAGCAGTGAGAGTTGGGGGCTCTCCACAGATACGCAGTATTTT
J: TRBJ2-1; V: TRBV27; D: TRBD1; size: .; CDR3: CASSTLTGVVGGNEQFF; DNA: TGTGCCAGCAGTACCCTGACAGGGGTGGTTGGTGGGAATGAGCAGTTCTTC
J: TRBJ1-6; V: TRBV4-3; D: TRBD1; size: .; CDR3: CASSQDLARDSSPLHF; DNA: TGCGCCAGCAGCCAAGATCTAGCTCGGGACAGCTCACCCCTCCACTTT
J: TRBJ2-7; V: TRBV19; D: TRBD2; size: once; CDR3: CASSIGAGGSQLPYEQYF; DNA: TGTGCCAGTAGTATTGGAGCGGGGGGCTCTCAGCTACCCTACGAGCAGTACTTC
J: TRBJ1-2; V: TRBV30; D: .; size: .; CDR3: CAWNEDDYGYTF; DNA: TGTGCCTGGAATGAGGATGACTATGGCTACACCTTC
J: TRBJ2-7; V: TRBV28; D: .; size: .; CDR3: CAISFLHPETYEHYF; DNA: TGTGCCATCAGTTTTCTTCACCCGGAGACCTACGAGCATTACTTC
J: TRBJ1-1; V: TRBV3-1/TRBV3-2; D: .; size: .; CDR3: CASSQDSFEAFF; DNA: TGTGCCAGCAGCCAAGACAGTTTTGAAGCTTTCTTT
J: TRBJ2-1; V: TRBV5-8; D: TRBD2; size: .; CDR3: CASSLSSGGALNEQFF; DNA: TGTGCCAGCAGCTTGAGTAGCGGGGGGGCTTTGAATGAGCAGTTCTTC
J: TRBJ1-1; V: TRBV5-5; D: .; size: .; CDR3: CASSFLGVGNTEAFF; DNA: TGTGCCAGCAGCTTCCTCGGGGTAGGGAACACTGAAGCTTTCTTT
J: TRBJ2-3; V: TRBV19; D: .; size: .; CDR3: CASSIGGVRADTQYF; DNA: TGTGCCAGTAGTATTGGCGGGGTGCGCGCAGATACGCAGTATTTT
J: TRBJ2-1; V: TRBV10-3; D: .; size: .; CDR3: CAISESKHHNEQFF; DNA: TGTGCCATCAGTGAGTCGAAACACCACAATGAGCAGTTCTTC
J: TRBJ2-2; V: TRBV5-1; D: TRBD1; size: few; CDR3: CASDSGQGVGELFF; DNA: TGCGCCAGCGATAGTGGACAGGGTGTCGGGGAGCTGTTTTTT
J: TRBJ1-6; V: TRBV7-2; D: .; size: few; CDR3: CASSSDSVNNSPLHF; DNA: TGTGCCAGCAGCTCAGACAGTGTCAATAATTCACCCCTCCACTTT
J: TRBJ2-1; V: TRBV6-5; D: TRBD1; size: .; CDR3: CASSPGTVNEQFF; DNA: TGTGCCAGCAGTCCAGGGACAGTCAATGAGCAGTTCTTC
J: TRBJ1-2; V: TRBV12-3/TRBV12-4; D: .; size: .; CDR3: CASSFRVYGYTF; DNA: TGTGCCAGCAGTTTTAGAGTTTATGGCTACACCTTC
J: TRBJ1-2; V: TRBV11-2; D: .; size: .; CDR3: CASSLGSTNYGYTF; DNA: TGTGCCAGCAGCTTAGGGTCTACTAACTATGGCTACACCTTC
J: TRBJ2-3; V: TRBV6-6; D: .; size: .; CDR3: CASFQDTQYF; DNA: TGTGCCAGCTTCCAAGATACGCAGTATTTT
J: TRBJ1-1; V: TRBV9; D: TRBD1; size: .; CDR3: CASSVHSDRGEAFF; DNA: TGTGCCAGCAGCGTACACTCGGACAGGGGGGAAGCTTTCTTT
J: TRBJ1-2; V: TRBV7-2; D: TRBD1; size: once; CDR3: CASSLTDRAYGYTF; DNA: TGTGCCAGCAGCCTCACGGACAGGGCCTATGGCTACACCTTC
J: TRBJ2-1; V: TRBV11-2; D: TRBD2; size: .; CDR3: CASSLSGGLFHEQFF; DNA: TGTGCCAGCAGCTTATCGGGGGGGCTATTTCATGAGCAGTTCTTC
J: TRBJ2-3; V: TRBV7-2; D: TRBD1; size: few; CDR3: CASSLDRGFTDTQYF; DNA: TGTGCCAGCAGCTTAGACAGGGGTTTTACAGATACGCAGTATTTT
J: TRBJ2-1; V: TRBV11-2; D: TRBD1; size: .; CDR3: CASSLITRGTGEYNEQFF; DNA: TGTGCCAGCAGCTTAATTACCCGCGGGACAGGGGAATACAATGAGCAGTTCTTC
J: TRBJ2-1; V: TRBV7-9; D: .; size: .; CDR3: CASSLFYYEQFF; DNA: TGTGCCAGCAGCTTATTTTACTATGAGCAGTTCTTC
J: TRBJ2-4; V: TRBV2; D: .; size: .; CDR3: CASSENGENGNIQYF; DNA: TGTGCCAGCAGTGAAAATGGGGAGAACGGAAACATTCAGTACTTC
J: TRBJ2-5; V: TRBV24-1; D: TRBD1; size: .; CDR3: CATSPGQGNIQETQYF; DNA: TGTGCCACCAGCCCCGGACAGGGAAACATCCAAGAGACCCAGTACTTC
J: TRBJ1-2; V: TRBV6-5; D: .; size: few; CDR3: CASSYTGQSNYGYTF; DNA: TGTGCCAGCAGTTACACCGGACAAAGCAACTATGGCTACACCTTC
J: TRBJ2-7; V: TRBV5-1; D: .; size: .; CDR3: CASSRSEAGLIAYEQYF; DNA: TGCGCCAGCAGCCGTTCTGAGGCGGGACTTATAGCCTACGAGCAGTACTTC
J: TRBJ1-1; V: TRBV7-8; D: TRBD1; size: .; CDR3: CASSLLLGQGLYTEAFF; DNA: TGTGCCAGCAGTCTCCTTTTGGGACAGGGGTTATATACTGAAGCTTTCTTT
J: TRBJ2-1; V: TRBV5-8; D: .; size: .; CDR3: CASSLLSLGNEQFF; DNA: TGTGCCAGCAGCTTGTTGAGTCTAGGTAATGAGCAGTTCTTC
J: TRBJ2-6; V: TRBV30; D: .; size: .; CDR3: CAVRQGSGGANVLTF; DNA: TGTGCCGTCCGTCAGGGAAGTGGCGGGGCCAACGTCCTGACTTTC
J: TRBJ2-7; V: TRBV5-4; D: .; size: .; CDR3: CASNQQGSGPYEQYF; DNA: TGTGCCAGCAACCAACAGGGTTCAGGGCCCTACGAGCAGTACTTC
J: TRBJ2-7; V: TRBV6-2/TRBV6-3; D: .; size: .; CDR3: CASSTQGYEQYF; DNA: TGTGCCAGCAGTACACAGGGTTACGAGCAGTACTTC
J: TRBJ2-5; V: TRBV3-1/TRBV3-2; D: .; size: .; CDR3: CASSQSGHFQETQYF; DNA: TGTGCCAGCAGCCAGTCAGGACACTTCCAAGAGACCCAGTACTTC
J: TRBJ1-1; V: TRBV30; D: .; size: .; CDR3: CAWKQGFGEAFF; DNA: TGTGCCTGGAAACAGGGCTTTGGTGAAGCTTTCTTT
J: TRBJ1-1; V: TRBV5-1; D: .; size: .; CDR3: CASSLTENTEAFF; DNA: TGCGCCAGCAGCTTGACAGAGAACACTGAAGCTTTCTTT
J: TRBJ1-2; V: TRBV5-1; D: TRBD1; size: .; CDR3: CASGTGDVYGYTF; DNA: TGCGCCAGCGGTACAGGGGACGTCTATGGCTACACCTTC
J: TRBJ2-6; V: TRBV9; D: TRBD1; size: .; CDR3: CASSTRDRVFSGANVLTF; DNA: TGTGCCAGCAGCACCCGGGACAGGGTTTTCTCTGGGGCCAACGTCCTGACTTTC
J: TRBJ1-5; V: TRBV12-5; D: TRBD1; size: .; CDR3: CASGLSRQGNQPQHF; DNA: TGTGCTAGTGGTTTGTCCCGACAGGGGAATCAGCCCCAGCATTTT
J: TRBJ1-2; V: TRBV11-2; D: .; size: .; CDR3: CASSFGSNGYTF; DNA: TGTGCCAGCAGCTTCGGGTCAAATGGCTACACCTTC
J: TRBJ1-2; V: TRBV9; D: TRBD1; size: .; CDR3: CASSVSLGTDYGYTF; DNA: TGTGCCAGCAGCGTTAGCCTCGGGACAGACTATGGCTACACCTTC
J: TRBJ1-6; V: TRBV5-6; D: .; size: .; CDR3: CASSPRGSGDSPLHF; DNA: TGTGCCAGCAGCCCTAGGGGGAGCGGAGATTCACCCCTCCACTTT
J: TRBJ2-1; V: TRBV5-1; D: .; size: .; CDR3: CASSLGGGSYNEQFF; DNA: TGCGCCAGCAGCTTGGGGGGAGGTTCGTACAATGAGCAGTTCTTC